These 22 T cell receptor beta chains originate from one sample sequenced in a study of monozygotic twins with inflammatory bowel disease. TCRdb reprocessed the 5' RACE reads and stores each CDR3 protein as one record, lacking DNA. This table lists more than 120,000 distinct CDR3 sequences. The specimen sequenced was blood. Receptors originate from a human donor with ulcerative colitis or Crohn's disease, or a healthy co-twin of an affected twin (not recorded which).

The V and J genes are TRBV12-3 or TRBV12-4 and TRBJ2-4; TCRdb gives TRBD2 as the D gene, but with no DNA this cannot be confirmed. This CDR3 has 15 amino acids. CDR3 sequence: CASSPPGLAGAIQYF.

The chain employs TRBV12-3 or TRBV12-4 and TRBJ1-1; TCRdb names TRBD1, which stays unverified in the absence of DNA. This CDR3 is 13 amino acids long. This CDR3 is CASSSQGTAKAFF.

V gene TRBV7-2 combines with J gene TRBJ2-1; TCRdb indicates TRBD2, and absent DNA this call remains unverified. Germline V gene lookup returns CDR1 SGHTA and CDR2 FQGNSA. The CDR3 extends over 16 amino acids. The CDR3 protein is CASSWTSGGSYNEQFF.

The CDR3 here is CASSSQGSGSPLHF. The genes are TRBV7-2 and TRBJ1-6; lacking DNA, the TRBD1 call made by TCRdb goes unchecked. The CDR3 length is 14 residues. In germline, CDR1 is SGHTA, CDR2 FQGNSA.

The CDR3 reads CASSAQGSGNTIYF. The V call is TRBV7-2, the J call TRBJ1-3. Per germline, CDR1 SGHTA and CDR2 FQGNSA. The CDR3 is 14 residues long. The whole variable domain, remainder taken from reference TRBV7-2 and TRBJ1-3, is GAGVSQSPSNKVTEKGKDVELRCDPISGHTALYWYRQSLGQGLEFLIYFQGNSAPDKSGLPSDRFSAERTGGSVSTLTIQRTQQEDSAVYLCASSAQGSGNTIYFGEGSWLTVV.

The J gene is TRBJ1-2, the V gene TRBV15; with no DNA, the TCRdb D assignment of TRBD1 cannot be verified. The CDR3 is made up of 15 amino acids. CDR1 is LNHNV and CDR2 is YYDKDF in the germline V gene (reference sequence). The CDR3 sequence: CATSRGDRGGYGYTF.

This chain links TRBV20-1 with TRBJ1-3; absent DNA, TCRdb's TRBD1 call cannot be checked. The CDR3 extends over 14 amino acids. Germline lookup yields CDR1 DFQATT and CDR2 SNEGSKA (reference sequence). The CDR3 protein is CSAHRGGSGNTIYF.

The CDR3 loop reads CASSPGAGAYTEAFF. The chain couples TRBV5-1 to TRBJ1-1; TCRdb's assignment of TRBD1 cannot be checked, as there is no DNA. The CDR3 is 15 amino acids. The germline V gene encodes CDR1 SGHRS and CDR2 YFSETQ.

The V call is TRBV7-3, the J call TRBJ1-1. Germline loops: CDR1 SGHTA, CDR2 FQGTGA. The CDR3 consists of 13 residues. The CDR3 sequence: CASSLTTVTEAFF.

The chain links TRBV5-1 to TRBJ2-7; absent DNA, TCRdb's TRBD1 call cannot be checked. Germline loops: CDR1 SGHRS, CDR2 YFSETQ. The length of the CDR3 is 15 residues. The CDR3 protein is CASSFGRAISYEQYF. Complete variable domain (other parts from reference TRBV5-1 and TRBJ2-7): KAGVTQTPRYLIKTRGQQVTLSCSPISGHRSVSWYQQTPGQGLQFLFEYFSETQRNKGNFPGRFSGRQFSNSRSEMNVSTLELGDSALYLCASSFGRAISYEQYFGPGTRLTVT.

This rearrangement joins TRBV12-3 or TRBV12-4 to TRBJ1-1; TCRdb proposes TRBD1, but this gene call is untestable without DNA. The CDR3 covers 12 residues. CDR3 residues: CAAGGARTEAFF.

This sequence joins TRBV12-3 or TRBV12-4 and TRBJ2-7; TCRdb's D call, TRBD1, is unchecked because there is no DNA. The CDR3 contains 15 residues. The CDR3 spells CASSLAGTGGYEQYF.

V gene TRBV27 combines with J gene TRBJ2-5; TCRdb proposes TRBD2, but this gene call is untestable without DNA. The CDR3 is 18 residues long. Germline values: CDR1 MNHEY, CDR2 SMNVEV (reference sequence). CDR3 residues: CASSLSWGLEGGQETQYF.

CDR3 protein: CASSLGLSGNEKLFF. The chain recombines TRBV7-6 with TRBJ1-4; there is no DNA to check the TCRdb D call of TRBD1. The CDR3 length is 15 residues. CDR1 and CDR2 from the germline V gene are SGHVS and FNYEAQ.

This chain links TRBV12-3 or TRBV12-4 with TRBJ2-3; TCRdb proposes TRBD2, but this gene call is untestable without DNA. CDR3 length equals 19 residues. The CDR3 is CASRAPGLASKGETDTQYF.

The chain's CDR3 is CASSETESTDTQYF. The chain carries TRBV6-4 and TRBJ2-3; TCRdb reports TRBD1, a call that lacks DNA to check it against. CDR1 and CDR2 (germline): MRHNA, SNTAGT. This CDR3 region has 14 residues.

Here the CDR3 reads CASSLMLRPRIQETQYF. The chain has TRBV7-2 and TRBJ2-5; the D call of TRBD2 rests on TCRdb alone, since no DNA is present to check it. CDR1 SGHTA and CDR2 FQGNSA come from the germline V gene. There are 17 residues in the CDR3.

J is TRBJ2-5 and V is TRBV5-1; TCRdb designates TRBD1, a call that cannot be tested without DNA. This CDR3 contains 14 residues. Germline V gene lookup returns CDR1 SGHRS and CDR2 YFSETQ. The CDR3 loop reads CASSLGWGEESQYF.

The J gene is TRBJ1-1, the V gene TRBV7-6; checking the TCRdb D call of TRBD1 is not possible without DNA. This CDR3 spans 14 amino acids. CDR1 and CDR2 from the germline V gene are SGHVS and FNYEAQ. The CDR3 sequence is CASSSQGANTEAFF.

The V and J genes are TRBV6-2 or TRBV6-3 and TRBJ2-1; TCRdb's D gene call, TRBD1, goes unchecked for lack of DNA. CDR1 and CDR2 (germline): MNHEY, SVGEGT. This CDR3 has 18 amino acids. The CDR3 spells CASSVLYSRGHDRNEQFF.

This rearrangement joins TRBV5-4 to TRBJ2-7; the D call of TRBD1 rests on TCRdb alone, since no DNA is present to check it. CDR3 length: 15 amino acids. Germline V CDR1 and CDR2: SGHNT, YYREEE (reference sequence). The CDR3 loop reads CASSLEVGRGYEQYF.

The chain carries TRBV27 and TRBJ2-7; TCRdb's D call, TRBD1, is unchecked because there is no DNA. The CDR3 runs 13 residues. Germline V lookup: CDR1 MNHEY, CDR2 SMNVEV (reference sequence). The CDR3 loop is CASSRTGAYEQYF.